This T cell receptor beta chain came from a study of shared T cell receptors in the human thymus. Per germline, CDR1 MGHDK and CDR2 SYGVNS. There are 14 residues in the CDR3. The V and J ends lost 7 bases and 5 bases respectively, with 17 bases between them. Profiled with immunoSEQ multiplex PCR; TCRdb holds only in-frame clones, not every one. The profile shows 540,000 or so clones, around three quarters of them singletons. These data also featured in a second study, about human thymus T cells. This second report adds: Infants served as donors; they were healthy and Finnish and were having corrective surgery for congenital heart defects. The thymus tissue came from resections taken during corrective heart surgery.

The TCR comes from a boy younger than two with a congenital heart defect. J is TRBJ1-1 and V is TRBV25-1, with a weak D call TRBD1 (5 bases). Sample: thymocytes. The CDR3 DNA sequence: TGTGCCAGCACCCTGGGGGGGGTGAGGACTGAAGCTTTCTTT. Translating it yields CASTLGGVRTEAFF. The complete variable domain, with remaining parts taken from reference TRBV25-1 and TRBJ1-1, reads EADIYQTPRYLVIGTGKKITLECSQTMGHDKMYWYQQDPGMELHLIHYSYGVNSTEKGDLSSESTVSRIRTEHFPLTLESARPSHTSQYLCASTLGGVRTEAFFGQGTRLTVV.